This TCR beta chain was captured by sequencing in a study of T-cell memory formation after mild COVID-19. General study results and limits: Contracting CD4+ clones sat mainly in CM and EM; CD8+ in EMRA. The finding that pre-infection memory included some responding clones suggested that cross-reactive memory joined.

TCRdb ran MiXCR on the 5' RACE reads and lists one entry per CDR3 protein. Altogether 550,000 to 650,000 distinct CDR3 sequences are present, roughly 17% being singletons, with the ten largest covering roughly 8%. The ends were cut back, 2 bases at V and 9 bases at J, with 8 bases in the middle. The CDR3 consists of 12 residues. Germline values: CDR1 MNHEY, CDR2 SVGEGT. Comments on this clonotype: Its antigen is unidentified.

The chain has TRBV6-2 or TRBV6-3 and TRBJ2-1; tentatively, D is TRBD2 (7 bases). The sample was PBMCs or a T cell subset sorted from them (not recorded which). The receptor's source is an adult woman who had mild COVID-19 (a few samples of this study predate the infection). Cell type and time point are not known. Written as DNA, the CDR3 is TGTGCCAGCAGTTACAGGGGGGGTGAGCAGTTCTTC. Translated: CASSYRGGEQFF.